A selection of T cell receptor beta chains follows, all from one sample in a study of cytomegalovirus exposure and HLA in healthy donors. The protocol was immunoSEQ multiplex PCR, while the TCRdb copy is restricted to in-frame clones and leaves out a portion. Found here are 150,000 or so clones, around four fifths of them singletons; the top ten hold about 2.3%. Material for sequencing was PBMCs. These receptors all come from a man aged 30 to 45 in good health and CMV-seropositive. CDR3s leave out the opening cysteine and the closing phenylalanine or tryptophan. The order of the fields is V gene, J gene, CDR3 protein.

>TRBV4-3|TRBJ1-6
ASSRQTGSHNSPLH
>TRBV5-7|TRBJ2-7
ASSLEIGLAGGHSYEQY
>TRBV5-1|TRBJ2-1
ASSTGQGASSYNEQF
>TRBV7-2|TRBJ1-3
ASSLDRGSGNTIY
>TRBV2|TRBJ1-4
ASSLQGAGEKLF
>TRBV4-1|TRBJ1-2
ASSQDRARGYT
>TRBV6-4|TRBJ2-3
ASSRGHTDTQY
>TRBV5-1|TRBJ1-3
ASSSTGTTGNTIY
>TRBV19|TRBJ1-5
ASSIFIGNQPQH
>TRBV27|TRBJ1-5
ASSLAPGVGQPQH
>TRBV5-1|TRBJ1-6
ASSGTTGTNSPLH
>TRBV2|TRBJ1-2
ASSDLLISEGAYGYT
>TRBV27|TRBJ2-7
ASSLTGLAVEQY
>TRBV4-1|TRBJ1-1
ASSQPDRAKSVGTEAF
>TRBV4-1|TRBJ1-3
ASSQVGREAGNTIY
>TRBV29-1|TRBJ2-5
SVERSRDSIFQETQY
>TRBV21-1|TRBJ2-5
ASSKSVGAGETQY
>TRBV5-4|TRBJ1-2
ASSLDRAIERYT
>TRBV25-1|TRBJ2-7
ASSEYTTDYEQY
>TRBV27|TRBJ2-7
ASSPEHGGSYEQY
>TRBV2|TRBJ2-4
ASSGDSGIQY
>TRBV7-2|TRBJ2-2
ASSLAGPNTGELF
>TRBV25-1|TRBJ1-1
ASSARQATTPQAF
>TRBV10-3|TRBJ2-3
AIRRAGGRRTDTQY